A selection of T cell receptor beta chains follows, all from one sample in a study of blood T cell repertoires in COVID-19. Measured with immunoSEQ multiplex PCR; TCRdb has only the in-frame clones, and not every one. The sample records 200,000 to 300,000 clones, approximately 91% being singletons. Sequencing was carried out using peripheral blood. The receptors were gathered from a human donor in a cohort sampled during active COVID-19. Each CDR3 is given with its conserved first and last residue. The order of the fields is D gene, V gene, clone size, J gene, CDR3 DNA, CDR3 protein. The D gene is left open where the match is weak. Clone size is given for some rows only: seen once, a few or many times, or a class if the clone is expanded.

TRBD2	TRBV18	NA	TRBJ2-7	TGTGCCAGCTCACCACCCCTAGCGGGAGCGAGGGAGCAGTACTTC	CASSPPLAGAREQYF
NA	TRBV7-2	NA	TRBJ2-3	TGTGCCAGCAGGCGAACAGGGACAGATACGCAGTATTTT	CASRRTGTDTQYF
TRBD1	TRBV2	NA	TRBJ1-2	TGTGCCAGCAGTGTCGACAGGGGAAGGGCTGGCTACACCTTC	CASSVDRGRAGYTF
TRBD2	TRBV27	once	TRBJ2-3	TGTGCCAGCAGTGCCGGGACTAGCGGGGTCCCCACAGATACGCAGTATTTT	CASSAGTSGVPTDTQYF
NA	TRBV5-4	NA	TRBJ2-1	TGTGCCAGCAGCTTGAGGCGGGTGTCCCACAATGAGCAGTTCTTC	CASSLRRVSHNEQFF
TRBD2	TRBV4-1	NA	TRBJ2-7	TGCGCCAGCAGCCAAGTAGAGGGACTAGTACGGGAGCAGTACTTC	CASSQVEGLVREQYF
NA	TRBV7-8	NA	TRBJ1-5	TGTGCCAGCAGCCTGGGGGGAGGCGGCAATCAGCCCCAGCATTTT	CASSLGGGGNQPQHF
TRBD1	TRBV6-6	NA	TRBJ2-3	TGTGCCAGCAGTTACTCGAGGGGACAGGCAGATACGCAGTATTTT	CASSYSRGQADTQYF
NA	TRBV7-8	NA	TRBJ2-2	TGTGCCAGCAGCCTTAGAGGAAATCATGACACCGGGGAGCTGTTTTTT	CASSLRGNHDTGELFF
TRBD1	TRBV19	few	TRBJ1-1	TGTGCCAGTAGTACCTCAACAGGGGTGAAGCTCACTGAAGCTTTCTTT	CASSTSTGVKLTEAFF
TRBD2	TRBV5-4	once	TRBJ2-3	TGTGCCAGCAGCCACCGGACTAGCGGAGTGGCAGATACGCAGTATTTT	CASSHRTSGVADTQYF
TRBD1	TRBV18	once	TRBJ2-7	TGTGCCAGCTCACTTGGGACAGCCAGCTCCTACGAGCAGTACTTC	CASSLGTASSYEQYF
NA	TRBV3-1/TRBV3-2	NA	TRBJ1-1	TGTGCCAGCAGCCGGGTAGGGGCGCGGGGCACTGAAGCTTTCTTT	CASSRVGARGTEAFF
TRBD2	TRBV6-2/TRBV6-3	NA	TRBJ2-1	TGTGCCAGCAGTTACGGGACTAGCGGGGGTCATGAGCAGTTCTTC	CASSYGTSGGHEQFF
NA	TRBV6-2/TRBV6-3	NA	TRBJ2-5	TGTGCCAGCAGTTTGGACAGCCCTCCCGCGGAGACCCAGTACTTC	CASSLDSPPAETQYF
NA	TRBV2	NA	TRBJ2-7	TGTGCCAGCAGTGAAGCGAGGCAGAGATCCTACGAGCAGTACTTC	CASSEARQRSYEQYF
NA	TRBV9	NA	TRBJ1-2	TGTGCCAGCAGCCAGGGCGGGGCCTATGGCTACACCTTC	CASSQGGAYGYTF
TRBD2	TRBV2	NA	TRBJ2-3	TGTGCCAGCAGAAGGAGTAGCGGGAATGGTGATACGCAGTATTTT	CASRRSSGNGDTQYF
NA	TRBV10-2	NA	TRBJ1-6	TGCGCCAGCAGAGATTATAGGACAGTTAATTCACCCCTCCACTTT	CASRDYRTVNSPLHF
TRBD2	TRBV11-2	NA	TRBJ2-1	TGTGCCAGCAGCTTCCGGCGGGGGGTCAATGAGCAGTTCTTC	CASSFRRGVNEQFF
TRBD2	TRBV6-2/TRBV6-3	NA	TRBJ2-7	TGTGCCAGCAGCTGGACTAGCGGGGTCTACGAGCAGTACTTC	CASSWTSGVYEQYF
TRBD1	TRBV28	NA	TRBJ1-5	TGTGCCAGCAGTTTTCAGACAGGGGGCCGTATTCAGCCCCAGCATTTT	CASSFQTGGRIQPQHF
NA	TRBV6-2/TRBV6-3	NA	TRBJ2-7	TGTGCCAGCAGTTACCCGTACGGGACTCCGGACTACGAGCAGTACTTC	CASSYPYGTPDYEQYF
NA	TRBV6-2/TRBV6-3	NA	TRBJ1-4	TGTGCCAGCAGTTCGGCATATGAGGTGTTTTTT	CASSSAYEVFF
TRBD1	TRBV6-6	NA	TRBJ1-1	TGTGCCAGCAGTGACAGGGTAGGGAAAACTGAAGCTTTCTTT	CASSDRVGKTEAFF
NA	TRBV29-1	NA	TRBJ1-1	TGCAGCGTGAAGGCCGGGGGAAACACTGAAGCTTTCTTT	CSVKAGGNTEAFF
TRBD1	TRBV27	NA	TRBJ1-6	TGTGCCAGCAGTTTGAACAGGGGAGTCTATAATTCACCCCTCCACTTT	CASSLNRGVYNSPLHF
NA	TRBV30	NA	TRBJ2-5	TGTGCCTGGAGAGACAGTCAAGAGACCCAGTACTTC	CAWRDSQETQYF
NA	TRBV18	NA	TRBJ2-2	TGTGCCAGCTCATCGCAAAGAACAGGGACGGAAAACACCGGGGAGCTGTTTTTT	CASSSQRTGTENTGELFF
NA	TRBV6-2/TRBV6-3	few	TRBJ1-2	TGTGCCAGCAGTTACTCAGAGTATGGCTACACCTTC	CASSYSEYGYTF
NA	TRBV6-1	NA	TRBJ2-1	TGTGCCAGCAGTGAACAGGGACTTTACAATGAGCAGTTCTTC	CASSEQGLYNEQFF
NA	TRBV7-9	once	TRBJ2-3	TGTGCCAGCAGCGTTCCTAGCCGCGCAGATACGCAGTATTTT	CASSVPSRADTQYF
NA	TRBV30	NA	TRBJ1-2	TGTGCCTGGTTGGGGGGGTCAGGGAACTATGGCTACACCTTC	CAWLGGSGNYGYTF
TRBD2	TRBV10-1	few	TRBJ2-7	TGCGCCAGCAGTGAGTTCGGGACTAGCGGTTCCTACGAGCAGTACTTC	CASSEFGTSGSYEQYF
NA	TRBV27	NA	TRBJ2-3	TGTGCCAGCAGTTTATGGGGCTACACAGATACGCAGTATTTT	CASSLWGYTDTQYF
NA	TRBV19	NA	TRBJ1-1	TGTGCCAGTAGTCCCGGAGGCGGGCCCACTGAAGCTTTCTTT	CASSPGGGPTEAFF
NA	TRBV28	once	TRBJ2-5	TGTGCCAGCAGTACCCGACAGGTCCAAGAGACCCAGTACTTC	CASSTRQVQETQYF
NA	TRBV7-9	NA	TRBJ2-7	TGTGCCAGCAGCTTAAGAGGGGGTATTGGCACCTACGAGCAGTACTTC	CASSLRGGIGTYEQYF
TRBD1	TRBV29-1	NA	TRBJ1-1	TGCAGCGTTGATAGGACAGGGACCCCTGAAGCTTTCTTT	CSVDRTGTPEAFF
NA	TRBV7-9	NA	TRBJ2-7	TGTGCCAGCAGCCTTACCACCGACAGCTCGCAGTACTTC	CASSLTTDSSQYF
TRBD2	TRBV11-2	once	TRBJ2-1	TGTGCCAGCACCCCGACTAGCGGGAGCCATGAGCAGTTCTTC	CASTPTSGSHEQFF